This TCR beta chain was obtained from a study of vaccination effects on CD4 cells after COVID-19. For the study at large: Post-vaccine sampling took place a median of 72 days after the second dose.

General study points: By a late point after vaccination, infection- and vaccine-induced clones had shrunk markedly through clonal contraction.

Profiled with immunoSEQ multiplex PCR; TCRdb holds only in-frame clones, not every one. Altogether 20,000 to 30,000 clones are present, 69% being singletons, with the ten largest covering about 8%. Worth noting for this clone: The antigen is not known.

Trimming cost V 6 bases and J 0 bases; bases outside gene matches: 4. This CDR3 has 14 residues. Germline lookup yields CDR1 SNHLY and CDR2 FYNNEI. Antigen-specific CD4+ T cells expanded by the ViraFEST assay with viral peptide pools were then sequenced. Following a roughly eleven-day culture, CD4+ T cells were purified. Either the BNT162b2 or mRNA-1273 vaccine was given to participants in two doses. Absence of prior SARS-CoV-2 infection characterized the vaccine recipients, who showed negative nucleocapsid antibodies. A half-volume exchange with IL-2 medium occurred on days 3 and 7. The sample consisted of CD4+ T cells from PBMCs cultured with SARS-CoV-2 spike peptides, taken after COVID-19 vaccination. This receptor was taken from a human donor who received a COVID-19 vaccine. The chain links TRBV2 to TRBJ2-7, with TRBD1 identical over 8 bases. The CDR3 sequence: CASRDRGGSYEQYF. CDR3 sequence (DNA): TGTGCCAGCAGAGACAGGGGCGGCTCCTACGAGCAGTACTTC.